This TCR beta chain is from a study of CD8 T cells in ankylosing spondylitis. General study results and limits: The study identified a TCR beta motif of seven or eight highly homologous variants that appeared characteristic of ankylosing spondylitis blood.

The V end lost 3 bases, the J end lost 5 bases, and 16 bases lay between the germline ends. The CDR3 loop spans 15 amino acids. The germline V gene has CDR1 SGHVS and CDR2 FQNEAQ. On this clonotype: Its target is unknown.

TCRdb itself ran the 5' RACE reads through MiXCR, one entry per CDR3 protein. Among about 340,000 distinct CDR3 sequences listed, approximately 20% were seen once. The sample taken for sequencing was blood, either unsorted or a sorted T cell fraction (not recorded which). V usage is TRBV7-8 and J usage is TRBJ2-5; no definite D call. The TCR sequence derives from a male donor with ankylosing spondylitis or in good health (not recorded which). The CDR3 DNA reads TGTGCCAGCAGCTTTGTCGGTAGAAGGTTGGAGACCCAGTACTTC. Encoded protein: CASSFVGRRLETQYF.